This T cell receptor (beta chain) was captured by sequencing in a study of blood T cell repertoires in COVID-19. The protocol was immunoSEQ multiplex PCR, while the TCRdb copy is restricted to in-frame clones and leaves out a portion. The sample records approximately 110,000 clones, nearly 85% being singletons. V was pared by 6 bases and J by 12 bases, with 9 bases of the junction left unmatched. Germline lookup yields CDR1 MDHEN and CDR2 SYDVKM. There are 12 residues in the CDR3. The sequence came from a woman between 45 and 65 years old with acute or convalescent COVID-19. The specimen was peripheral blood. The V and J genes are TRBV28 and TRBJ2-7; 9 bases fit TRBD1. The CDR3 region has the DNA TGTGCCAGCAGAACAACAGGGGGCGTGGTGTACTTC. It encodes CASRTTGGVVYF.